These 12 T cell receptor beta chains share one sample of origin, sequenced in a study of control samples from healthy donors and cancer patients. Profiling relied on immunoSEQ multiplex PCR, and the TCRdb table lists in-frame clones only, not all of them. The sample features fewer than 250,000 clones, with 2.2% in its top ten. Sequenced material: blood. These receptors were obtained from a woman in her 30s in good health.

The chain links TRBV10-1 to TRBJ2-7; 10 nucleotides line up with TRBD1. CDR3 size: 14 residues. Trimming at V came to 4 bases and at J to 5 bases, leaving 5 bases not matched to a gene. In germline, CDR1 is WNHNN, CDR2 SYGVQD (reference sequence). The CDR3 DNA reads TGCGCCAGCAGTGGTCTGGGACAGGGGAACGAGCAGTACTTC. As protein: CASSGLGQGNEQYF.

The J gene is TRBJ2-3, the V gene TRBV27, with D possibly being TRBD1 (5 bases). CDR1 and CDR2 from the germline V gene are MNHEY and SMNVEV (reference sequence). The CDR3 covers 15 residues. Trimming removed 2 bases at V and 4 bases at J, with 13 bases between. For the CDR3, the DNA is TGTGCCAGCAGTTTAAGGCCCAGGGCTCCAGATACGCAGTATTTT. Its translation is CASSLRPRAPDTQYF.

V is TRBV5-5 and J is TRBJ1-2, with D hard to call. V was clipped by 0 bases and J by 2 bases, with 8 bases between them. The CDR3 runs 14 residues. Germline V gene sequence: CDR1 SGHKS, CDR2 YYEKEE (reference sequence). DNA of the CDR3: TGTGCCAGCAGCTTGGGACTGAGGAACTATGGCTACACCTTC. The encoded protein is CASSLGLRNYGYTF. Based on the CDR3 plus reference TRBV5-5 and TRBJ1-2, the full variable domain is DAGVTQSPTHLIKTRGQQVTLRCSPISGHKSVSWYQQVLGQGPQFIFQYYEKEERGRGNFPDRFSARQFPNYSSELNVNALLLGDSALYLCASSLGLRNYGYTFGSGTRLTVV.

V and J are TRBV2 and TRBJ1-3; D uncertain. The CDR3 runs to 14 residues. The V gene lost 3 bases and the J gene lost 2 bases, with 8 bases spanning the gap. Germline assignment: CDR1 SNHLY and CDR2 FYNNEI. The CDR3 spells CASSDPHAGNTIYF. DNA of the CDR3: TGTGCCAGCAGTGATCCCCACGCTGGAAACACCATATATTTT.

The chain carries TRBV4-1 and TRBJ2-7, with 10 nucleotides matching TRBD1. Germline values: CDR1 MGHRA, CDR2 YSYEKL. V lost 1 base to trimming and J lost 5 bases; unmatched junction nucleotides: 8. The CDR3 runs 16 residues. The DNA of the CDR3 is TGCGCCAGCAGCCAAGCCGGGACAGGGGTCGTCCACGAGCAGTACTTC. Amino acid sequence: CASSQAGTGVVHEQYF.

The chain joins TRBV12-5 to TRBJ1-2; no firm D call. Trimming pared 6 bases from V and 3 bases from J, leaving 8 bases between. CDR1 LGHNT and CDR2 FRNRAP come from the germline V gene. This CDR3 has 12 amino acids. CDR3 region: CASGFRDYGYTF. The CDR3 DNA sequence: TGTGCTAGTGGCTTTAGGGACTATGGCTACACCTTC.

CDR3 loop: CASSLHEAFF. CDR3 DNA: TGTGCCAGCAGTTTGCATGAAGCTTTCTTT. This chain uses TRBV28 with TRBJ1-1; D is undetermined. CDR1 MDHEN and CDR2 SYDVKM come from the germline V gene. Trimming cost V 3 bases and J 7 bases, with 3 bases left between them. The CDR3 totals 10 residues. Filled out from reference TRBV28 and TRBJ1-1, the complete variable domain reads DVKVTQSSRYLVKRTGEKVFLECVQDMDHENMFWYRQDPGLGLRLIYFSYDVKMKEKGDIPEGYSVSREKKERFSLILESASTNQTSMYLCASSLHEAFFGQGTRLTVV.

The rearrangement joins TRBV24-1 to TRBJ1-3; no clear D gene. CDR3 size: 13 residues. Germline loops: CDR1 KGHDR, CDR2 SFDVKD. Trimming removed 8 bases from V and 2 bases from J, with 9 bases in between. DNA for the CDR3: TGTGCCACCAAGGAGACCCCTGGAAACACCATATATTTT. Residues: CATKETPGNTIYF.

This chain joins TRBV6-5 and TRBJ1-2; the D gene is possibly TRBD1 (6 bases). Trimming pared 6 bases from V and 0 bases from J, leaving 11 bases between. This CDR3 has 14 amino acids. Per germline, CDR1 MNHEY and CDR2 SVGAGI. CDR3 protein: CASRGRGSNYGYTF. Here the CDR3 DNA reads TGTGCCAGCAGGGGCAGGGGTTCTAACTATGGCTACACCTTC.

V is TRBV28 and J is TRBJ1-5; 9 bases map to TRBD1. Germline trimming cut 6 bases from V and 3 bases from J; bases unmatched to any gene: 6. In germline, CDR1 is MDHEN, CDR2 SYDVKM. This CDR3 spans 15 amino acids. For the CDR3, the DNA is TGTGCCAGCAGGCCGGGACAGGGACCCAATCAGCCCCAGCATTTT. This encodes CASRPGQGPNQPQHF. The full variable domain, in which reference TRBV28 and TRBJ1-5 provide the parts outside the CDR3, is DVKVTQSSRYLVKRTGEKVFLECVQDMDHENMFWYRQDPGLGLRLIYFSYDVKMKEKGDIPEGYSVSREKKERFSLILESASTNQTSMYLCASRPGQGPNQPQHFGDGTRLSIL.

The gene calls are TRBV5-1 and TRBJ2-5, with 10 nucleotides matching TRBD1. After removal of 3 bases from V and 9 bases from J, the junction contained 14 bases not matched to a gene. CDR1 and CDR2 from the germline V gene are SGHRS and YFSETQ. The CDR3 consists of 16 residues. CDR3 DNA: TGCGCCAGCAGCTCCCCGACGGGACAGGGGTATAGGCCCCAGTACTTC. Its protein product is CASSSPTGQGYRPQYF.

CDR3 nucleotides: TGCGCCAGCAGCTTGTTCAGCGGGAACACTGAAGCTTTCTTT. Translation: CASSLFSGNTEAFF. The rearrangement links TRBV5-1 to TRBJ1-1, with D unclear. Trimming cost V 1 base and J 1 base, with 8 bases left between them. The CDR3 consists of 14 residues. Germline CDR1 SGHRS, CDR2 YFSETQ.